The next 19 T cell receptor beta chains were all read from a single sample in a study of cytomegalovirus exposure and HLA in healthy donors. PCR primers comprised 60 Vbeta and 13 Jbeta primers. The method was immunoSEQ multiplex PCR; TCRdb's version includes in-frame clones alone and lacks a portion of them. The profile shows about 160,000 clones, around 74% of them singletons. The sequenced sample consisted of PBMCs. These receptors originate from a woman aged 30 to 39 in good health and CMV-seronegative.

J is TRBJ1-4 and V is TRBV6-6; 7 bases map to TRBD1. Germline trimming cut 2 bases from V and 10 bases from J; bases unmatched to any gene: 13. There are 16 residues in the CDR3. CDR1 and CDR2 (germline): MNHNY, SVGAGI (reference sequence). CDR3 nucleotides: TGTGCCAGCAGTTACCGGGACAGTAGTGTCCCCAGAAAACTGTTTTTT. It encodes CASSYRDSSVPRKLFF.

This chain connects TRBV7-8 to TRBJ2-7; D perhaps matches TRBD1 (5 bases). The CDR3 totals 13 residues. V lost 1 base and J 7 bases, leaving 11 bases between the germline ends. Germline V gene data show CDR1 as SGHVS and CDR2 as FQNEAQ. CDR3 bases: TGTGCCAGCAGCTTAGGGGCAGGGTTGGAGCAGTACTTC. It is translated as CASSLGAGLEQYF.

This clone was found a few times. The chain couples TRBV28 to TRBJ1-5; 8 bases map to TRBD1. Per germline, CDR1 MDHEN and CDR2 SYDVKM. The CDR3 is 15 residues long. The junction had 6 bases not matched to a gene; V was cut back by 6 bases and J by 2 bases. The CDR3 loop is CASRPDRGGNQPQHF. The CDR3 DNA sequence: TGTGCCAGCAGGCCAGACAGGGGCGGCAATCAGCCCCAGCATTTT.

The chain joins TRBV1 to TRBJ2-3; the D call of TRBD1 is as the table states it, not checked on the DNA. TRBV1 is given as a pseudogene. The CDR3 length is 16 residues. CDR3 residues: CTSAQCPGGKTDTQYF. The CDR3 DNA follows: TGCACCAGCGCACAGTGCCCAGGGGGTAAGACAGATACGCAGTATTTT.

The chain uses TRBV2 and TRBJ2-1; 7 bases map to TRBD2. CDR1 and CDR2 (germline): SNHLY, FYNNEI. With 3 bases clipped from V and 3 bases from J, the junction kept 2 bases outside the gene matches. CDR3 size: 14 residues. This CDR3 reads CASSDTSVYNEQFF. The CDR3 DNA reads as TGTGCCAGCAGTGATACTAGCGTCTACAATGAGCAGTTCTTC.

This sequence joins TRBV7-2 and TRBJ2-1; TRBD1 matches at 10 bases. The CDR3 contains 13 residues. The junction had 2 bases not matched to a gene; V was cut back by 5 bases and J by 7 bases. Germline CDR1 is SGHTA and CDR2 is FQGNSA. The CDR3 DNA follows: TGTGCCAGCAGCCCGGGACAGGGGAATGAGCAGTTCTTC. As protein: CASSPGQGNEQFF. Full variable domain (rest looked up from reference TRBV7-2 and TRBJ2-1): GAGVSQSPSNKVTEKGKDVELRCDPISGHTALYWYRQSLGQGLEFLIYFQGNSAPDKSGLPSDRFSAERTGGSVSTLTIQRTQQEDSAVYLCASSPGQGNEQFFGPGTRLTVL.

The rearrangement uses TRBV5-1 and TRBJ1-4, with 10 bases identical to TRBD1. This CDR3 is built from 14 residues. Trimming took 1 base from V and 11 from J; bases not matched to a gene: 5. Germline V gene sequence: CDR1 SGHRS, CDR2 YFSETQ. This chain's CDR3 is CASSLSRDRGKLFF. In DNA form, the CDR3 reads TGCGCCAGCAGCTTGTCCCGGGACAGGGGTAAACTGTTTTTT.

This clone was detected only a few times. V is TRBV18 and J is TRBJ1-2; tentative D call: TRBD1 (6 bases). CDR1 KGHSH and CDR2 LQKENI come from the germline V gene. This CDR3 has 14 residues. V lost 0 bases and J 3 bases, leaving 8 bases between the germline ends. CDR3 sequence reads: CASSPPSGDYGYTF. The CDR3 bases are TGTGCCAGCTCACCACCGTCAGGGGACTATGGCTACACCTTC.

V gene TRBV19 combines with J gene TRBJ2-1; D might be TRBD1 (6 bases). CDR1 is LNHDA and CDR2 is SQIVND in the germline V gene (reference sequence). The CDR3 length is 18 residues. V shed 4 bases and J shed 3 bases, with 22 bases lying between them. CDR3 sequence reads: CASSKERRGRGYYNEQFF. The DNA of the CDR3 is TGTGCCAGTAGTAAGGAAAGGAGAGGCAGGGGCTACTACAATGAGCAGTTCTTC.

CDR3 coding DNA: TGCGCCAGCAGCTCCGCGGGGGGCACTGAAGCTTTCTTT. Translating it yields CASSSAGGTEAFF. The genes are TRBV5-1 and TRBJ1-1, with D perhaps matching TRBD1 (5 bases). The V gene's germline CDR1 is SGHRS and CDR2 YFSETQ. This CDR3 comprises 13 residues. V was shortened by 3 bases and J by 4 bases, with 10 bases between the two germline ends.

This clone appeared once. This rearrangement joins TRBV2 to TRBJ2-7, with a weak D call TRBD2 (5 bases). CDR1 is SNHLY and CDR2 is FYNNEI in the germline V gene. Trimming stripped 10 bases from V and 3 bases from J, with 13 bases between. This CDR3 comprises 12 residues. The CDR3 nucleotides read TGTGCCACCCGGAGAGGAGGCTACGAGCAGTACTTC. Translated: CATRRGGYEQYF.

The chain has TRBV2 and TRBJ2-7, with 7 bases matching TRBD1. The V gene's germline CDR1 is SNHLY and CDR2 FYNNEI. The CDR3 is made up of 14 amino acids. Trimming at V came to 8 bases and at J to 3 bases, leaving 10 bases not matched to a gene. The CDR3 sequence: CASAKGRQGYEQYF. CDR3 sequence (DNA): TGTGCCAGCGCAAAAGGCCGACAGGGCTACGAGCAGTACTTC.

This chain uses TRBV28 with TRBJ1-5; 12 bases are shared with TRBD1. The CDR3 has 16 residues. Germline V CDR1 and CDR2: MDHEN, SYDVKM. The V and J ends lost 5 bases and 7 bases, in that order; junction bases with no gene match: 9. The CDR3 region is CASSPPGQGAGQPQHF. The CDR3 DNA reads as TGTGCCAGCAGTCCCCCGGGACAGGGGGCTGGACAGCCCCAGCATTTT.

This clone appeared a few times. The gene calls are TRBV7-8 and TRBJ2-7; D is unclear. The CDR3 extends over 13 amino acids. Germline assignment: CDR1 SGHVS and CDR2 FQNEAQ. CDR3 sequence: CFFKEKPAYEQYF. CDR3 sequence (DNA): TGTTTTTTCAAGGAGAAGCCGGCATACGAGCAGTACTTC.

The V and J genes are TRBV27 and TRBJ2-5, with 8 bases aligning to TRBD1. The V gene's germline CDR1 is MNHEY and CDR2 SMNVEV (reference sequence). The J segment lost 7 bases and the V segment lost 6 bases, leaving 7 bases of the junction unmatched. The CDR3 has 13 amino acids. The CDR3 DNA reads TGTGCCAGCAGACCGGACAGGGCAGGGACCCAGTACTTC. This encodes CASRPDRAGTQYF.

The chain employs TRBV28 and TRBJ1-5; D not certain. Trimming pared 3 bases from V and 11 bases from J, leaving 8 bases between. From germline, CDR1 is MDHEN and CDR2 SYDVKM. The CDR3 spans 11 residues. CDR3 sequence: CASSFRETQHF. The DNA of the CDR3 is TGTGCCAGCAGTTTTCGGGAAACCCAGCATTTT.

The V gene is TRBV2, the J gene TRBJ1-5; D might be TRBD1 (5 bases). Germline CDR1 and CDR2: SNHLY and FYNNEI. Trimming left V 2 bases short and J 0 bases short, with 14 bases between. This CDR3 contains 17 residues. The CDR3 DNA reads as TGTGCCAGCAGTGAATCCCCCGGACATCGTAGCAATCAGCCCCAGCATTTT. Translating gives CASSESPGHRSNQPQHF.

The chain has TRBV18 and TRBJ1-1; TRBD1 matches at 10 bases. Germline CDR1 is KGHSH and CDR2 is LQKENI. The CDR3 runs 16 residues. V shed 2 bases and J 1 base; nucleotides not matched to a gene: 4. CDR3 sequence reads: CASSPSWDRGNTEAFF. CDR3 DNA: TGTGCCAGCTCACCATCCTGGGACAGGGGGAACACTGAAGCTTTCTTT.

The gene calls are TRBV6-5 and TRBJ1-1, with 7 bases identical to TRBD1. Germline values: CDR1 MNHEY, CDR2 SVGAGI. The junction had 2 bases not matched to a gene; V was cut back by 6 bases and J by 1 base. CDR3 size: 13 residues. The CDR3 DNA reads TGTGCCAGCAGGGGACAGCCGAACACTGAAGCTTTCTTT. This translates into CASRGQPNTEAFF.